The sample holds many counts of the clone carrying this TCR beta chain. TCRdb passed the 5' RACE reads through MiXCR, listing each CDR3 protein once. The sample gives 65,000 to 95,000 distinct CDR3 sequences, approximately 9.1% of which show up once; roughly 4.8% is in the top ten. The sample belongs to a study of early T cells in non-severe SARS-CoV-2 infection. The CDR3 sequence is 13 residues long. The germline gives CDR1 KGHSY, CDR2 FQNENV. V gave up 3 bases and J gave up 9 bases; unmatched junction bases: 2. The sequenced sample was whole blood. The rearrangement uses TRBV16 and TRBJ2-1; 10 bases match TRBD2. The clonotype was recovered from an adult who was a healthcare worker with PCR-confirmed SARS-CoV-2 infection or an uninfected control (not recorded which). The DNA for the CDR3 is TGTGCCAGCAGCCAGCTAGCGGGAGCTGAGCAGTTCTTC. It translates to CASSQLAGAEQFF.